The rows below give T cell receptor beta chains drawn from one sample of a study of tumor-infiltrating lymphocytes in primary liver carcinoma. Each CDR3 protein is one row after TCRdb ran MiXCR on the multiplex PCR reads. This table has 320,000 or so distinct CDR3 sequences, over 55% appearing once. Sequenced: peripheral blood. The receptors shown here come from a man aged 35-49 years with primary liver carcinoma and hepatitis B virus infection. Both conserved end residues are part of each CDR3. The D gene is left open where the match is weak. Clone size is stated in some rows and not others, as once, few, many or a class when expanded.

J	V	D	size	CDR3	DNA
TRBJ1-5	TRBV7-9	-	few	CASRQGNQPQHF	TGTGCCAGCCGCCAGGGGAATCAGCCCCAGCATTTT
TRBJ1-1	TRBV6-2/TRBV6-3	TRBD1	-	CASSPTGGHADTEAFF	TGTGCCAGCAGTCCAACAGGGGGTCATGCAGACACTGAAGCTTTCTTT
TRBJ2-1	TRBV12-3/TRBV12-4	-	-	CVSSLVSRVSDQGNNEQFF	TGTGTCAGCAGTTTAGTTTCCCGGGTTAGCGATCAGGGGAACAATGAGCAGTTCTTC
TRBJ1-1	TRBV6-2/TRBV6-3	-	-	CASSYVAIITEAFF	TGTGCCAGCAGTTACGTTGCTATCATCACTGAAGCTTTCTTT
TRBJ2-1	TRBV29-1	-	many	CSVRGWGATSYNEQFF	TGCAGCGTAAGGGGGTGGGGGGCGACCTCCTACAATGAGCAGTTCTTC
TRBJ2-2	TRBV4-2	TRBD2	many	CASSQDGSGRGTGELFF	TGTGCCAGCAGCCAAGATGGAAGCGGGAGGGGCACCGGGGAGCTGTTTTTT
TRBJ2-1	TRBV11-2	TRBD1	many	CASSLGQGPLYNEQFF	TGTGCCAGCAGCTTAGGACAGGGTCCCCTCTACAATGAGCAGTTCTTC
TRBJ2-2	TRBV2	TRBD2	-	CASIQGGTGELFF	TGTGCCAGCATCCAGGGAGGGACCGGGGAGCTGTTTTTT
TRBJ2-2	TRBV5-1	-	-	CASSLGTQTGELFF	TGCGCCAGCAGCCTAGGGACCCAGACCGGGGAGCTGTTTTTT
TRBJ2-1	TRBV10-3	-	few	CASQTEGPSNEQFF	TGTGCTTCACAGACAGAGGGCCCGAGCAATGAGCAGTTCTTC
TRBJ2-2	TRBV12-3/TRBV12-4	-	-	CASSPNPLAINTGELFF	TGTGCCAGCAGTCCCAACCCTCTCGCGATCAACACCGGGGAGCTGTTTTTT
TRBJ2-3	TRBV6-1	TRBD2	-	CASSMGGGRGTQYF	TGTGCCAGCAGTATGGGAGGAGGGAGGGGTACGCAGTATTTT
TRBJ2-7	TRBV5-1	TRBD1	few	CASSSLPTGDEQYF	TGCGCCAGCAGCTCCCTTCCAACAGGGGACGAGCAGTACTTC
TRBJ1-5	TRBV7-9	TRBD1	-	CASSPGGVGTQPQHF	TGTGCCAGCAGCCCAGGGGGCGTTGGCACTCAACCCCAGCATTTT